The rows below give T cell receptor beta chains drawn from one sample of a study of T cell responses to AZD1222 COVID-19 vaccine. Produced via immunoSEQ multiplex PCR; TCRdb's table is partial and in-frame only. Of about 84,000 clones listed, roughly nine tenths were seen once; the top ten hold about 1.6%. The sample in question was peripheral blood, obtained on day 0 of AZD1222 vaccination. These receptors came from an adult in good health. Each CDR3 is given with its conserved first and last residue. Each record gives: J gene, V gene, D gene, clone size, CDR3 DNA, CDR3 protein. D genes are given only for firm matches. Clone size, where shown, is once, few, many, or a class for clones that have expanded.

>TRBJ2-5|TRBV29-1|NA|NA
TGCAGCGGTTGGGCCGGGACCGGAGAGACCCAGTACTTC
CSGWAGTGETQYF
>TRBJ2-7|TRBV12-5|TRBD2|NA
TGTGCTAGTGGTTTGGTACTACGGGGGGTAGCGGGACCTTCCTACGAGCAGTACTTC
CASGLVLRGVAGPSYEQYF
>TRBJ2-7|TRBV19|NA|NA
TGTGCCAGTAGTCGGGTCGGAACCGACTACGAGCAGTACTTC
CASSRVGTDYEQYF
>TRBJ2-3|TRBV6-2/TRBV6-3|NA|few
TGTGCCAGCAGTTACTTAACAGATACGCAGTATTTT
CASSYLTDTQYF
>TRBJ1-2|TRBV6-5|NA|NA
TGTGCCAGCAGTTTACAAACGCAGTCCTATGGCTACACCTTC
CASSLQTQSYGYTF
>TRBJ2-5|TRBV25-1|NA|NA
TGTGCCAGCAGTGTGGGAGCGGCCAAGGGAGGTGAGACCCAGTACTTC
CASSVGAAKGGETQYF
>TRBJ1-1|TRBV14|NA|NA
TGTGCCAGCAGCCAAGTGCAGGGTGAGGTGAACACTGAAGCTTTCTTT
CASSQVQGEVNTEAFF
>TRBJ2-1|TRBV29-1|NA|NA
TGCAGCGGGAGTGGGGGGTCGACTTACAATGAGCAGTTCTTC
CSGSGGSTYNEQFF
>TRBJ1-2|TRBV7-9|NA|NA
TGTGCCAGCAGCTTAGCCGAGGGGTCTGGCTATGGCTACACCTTC
CASSLAEGSGYGYTF
>TRBJ2-7|TRBV6-4|NA|NA
TGTGCCAGCAGTGATCGACAGCTCAACTGGGCCTACGAGCAGTACTTC
CASSDRQLNWAYEQYF
>TRBJ1-5|TRBV6-5|TRBD1|NA
TGTGCCAGCAGCCTCGGACAGGGCAATCAGCCCCAGCATTTT
CASSLGQGNQPQHF
>TRBJ1-1|TRBV5-1|NA|NA
TGCGCCAGCAGCCCCCCGGGGGTTACCACTGAAGCTTTCTTT
CASSPPGVTTEAFF
>TRBJ1-2|TRBV3-1/TRBV3-2|NA|NA
TGTGCCAGCAGCCAAGGAGGGGGGGGACGGGACTATGGCTACACCTTC
CASSQGGGGRDYGYTF
>TRBJ2-1|TRBV7-9|TRBD2|NA
TGTGCCAGCAGCATGACTAGCGGGAGTCCAGGGCAGTTCTTC
CASSMTSGSPGQFF
>TRBJ1-2|TRBV9|TRBD1|NA
TGTGCCAGCAGCGCGGGACAGGGGGTGGTTGGCTACACCTTC
CASSAGQGVVGYTF
>TRBJ1-4|TRBV4-2|NA|NA
TGTGCCAGCAGCCACGATGGACCTGCAACTAATGAAAAACTGTTTTTT
CASSHDGPATNEKLFF
>TRBJ1-2|TRBV9|TRBD1|few
TGTGCCAGCAGCGTAGGGGTAGGGGGACAGGACTATGGCTACACCTTC
CASSVGVGGQDYGYTF
>TRBJ2-1|TRBV19|TRBD2|NA
TGTGCCAGTAGGAGACTAGCGGGTCGGAATGAGCAGTTCTTC
CASRRLAGRNEQFF
>TRBJ1-1|TRBV27|NA|NA
TGTGCCAGCAGTTTGACAGGAATGAACACTGAAGCTTTCTTT
CASSLTGMNTEAFF
>TRBJ1-6|TRBV7-9|TRBD1|NA
TGTGCCAGCAGCTTACCCCGGGACAGGGGTAACTCACCCCTCCACTTT
CASSLPRDRGNSPLHF
>TRBJ2-7|TRBV18|NA|once
TGTGCCAGCTCACCATCACCAGGGGCGCACACCTACGAGCAGTACTTC
CASSPSPGAHTYEQYF
>TRBJ1-1|TRBV19|NA|NA
TGTGCCAGTAGTTCCCGTGCTGAAGCTTTCTTT
CASSSRAEAFF
>TRBJ1-6|TRBV18|NA|NA
TGTGCCAGCTCTCCCACTGGAGGGGCCCAAACGACACCCCTCCACTTT
CASSPTGGAQTTPLHF
>TRBJ2-7|TRBV6-5|TRBD2|once
TGTGCCACCCAGCGGGAAGGCTTAGGTTACGAGCAGTACTTC
CATQREGLGYEQYF
>TRBJ1-6|TRBV5-1|NA|NA
TGCGCCAGCAGTGTACTGACAGGAGAAAATTCACCCCTCCACTTT
CASSVLTGENSPLHF
>TRBJ2-7|TRBV2|NA|NA
TGTGCCAGCAGTGAATACTTGGATCCCTACGAGCAGTACTTC
CASSEYLDPYEQYF
>TRBJ2-1|TRBV14|NA|NA
TGTGCCAGCAGCCAAGGATACGTTTCCTACAATGAGCAGTTCTTC
CASSQGYVSYNEQFF
>TRBJ1-1|TRBV7-2|NA|NA
TGTGCCAGCAGCCAATTTCCCATGGGGGAGAACACTGAAGCTTTCTTT
CASSQFPMGENTEAFF
>TRBJ2-3|TRBV10-3|TRBD2|few
TGTGCCATCGGGCTAGCGGGAGTTTCCATAGATACGCAGTATTTT
CAIGLAGVSIDTQYF
>TRBJ1-5|TRBV6-2/TRBV6-3|NA|NA
TGTGCCAGCAGTTATCTTCTGGGATATTACCAGCCCCAGCATTTT
CASSYLLGYYQPQHF
>TRBJ2-7|TRBV30|NA|NA
TGTGCCTGGAGTGGGAAGGGGCAGTACTTC
CAWSGKGQYF
>TRBJ2-1|TRBV7-9|NA|NA
TGTGCCAGCAGCACCCAACCGGCTGAGCAGTTCTTC
CASSTQPAEQFF
>TRBJ2-7|TRBV30|NA|NA
TGTGCCTGGAGTGGGGGGGTGCGGACCGACTCCTACGAGCAGTACTTC
CAWSGGVRTDSYEQYF
>TRBJ1-2|TRBV28|NA|NA
TGTGCCAGCAGCGTCCATGGGAGCTATGGCTACACCTTC
CASSVHGSYGYTF
>TRBJ2-2|TRBV29-1|NA|NA
TGCAGCGTTGAAGCGAGGGAGGCCGGGGAGCTGTTTTTT
CSVEAREAGELFF
>TRBJ1-6|TRBV30|NA|NA
TGTGCCTGGAGAAGTAGGGGAGGCTCCTATAATTCACCCCTCCACTTT
CAWRSRGGSYNSPLHF
>TRBJ1-5|TRBV30|NA|few
TGTGCCTGGAGTAAAGGGCCCGATCAGCCCCAGCATTTT
CAWSKGPDQPQHF
>TRBJ1-2|TRBV29-1|NA|few
TGCAGCGGACAGGCAGGGTATGGCTACACCTTC
CSGQAGYGYTF
>TRBJ2-1|TRBV7-9|NA|NA
TGTGCCAGCAGCTTAGGGGAGTCTAATGAGCAGTTCTTC
CASSLGESNEQFF
>TRBJ2-5|TRBV11-1|TRBD2|NA
TGTGCCAGCAGCGTCGGCGGGCGGGAGGGCCGAGAGACCCAGTACTTC
CASSVGGREGRETQYF
>TRBJ2-1|TRBV19|TRBD2|NA
TGTGCCAGTAGAGCCTTGGGACTAGCGGGAGGGGGGGAGCAGTTCTTC
CASRALGLAGGGEQFF
>TRBJ2-7|TRBV4-1|TRBD2|NA
TGCGCCAGCAGCCAGACGAGCGGGGCGCTGGGAGTGGTGTTCGACGAGCAGTACTTC
CASSQTSGALGVVFDEQYF
>TRBJ2-7|TRBV2|NA|NA
TGTGCCAGCAGGAACACAGACTGGAACTTC
CASRNTDWNF
>TRBJ2-2|TRBV6-5|TRBD1|NA
TGTGCCTCCCCCACAGGGGGCCTTGGCACCGGGGAGCTGTTTTTT
CASPTGGLGTGELFF